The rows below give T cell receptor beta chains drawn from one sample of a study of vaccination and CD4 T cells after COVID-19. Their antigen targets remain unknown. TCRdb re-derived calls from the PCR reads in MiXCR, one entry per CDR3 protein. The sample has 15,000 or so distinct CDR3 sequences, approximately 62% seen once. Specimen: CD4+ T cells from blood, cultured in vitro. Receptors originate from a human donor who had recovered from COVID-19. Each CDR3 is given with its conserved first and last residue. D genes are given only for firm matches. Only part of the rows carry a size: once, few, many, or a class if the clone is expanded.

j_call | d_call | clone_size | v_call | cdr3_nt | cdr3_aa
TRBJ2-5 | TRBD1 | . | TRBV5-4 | TGTGCCAGCAGCCGGGACAGGGTGGAAGAGACCCAGTACTTC | CASSRDRVEETQYF
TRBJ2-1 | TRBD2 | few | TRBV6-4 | TGTGCCAGCAGTGACCCCCGACTAGCGGGAGGTAGCCATTCCTACAATGAGCAGTTCTTC | CASSDPRLAGGSHSYNEQFF
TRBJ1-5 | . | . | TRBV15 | TGTGCCACCAGCAGAGATAGGGGGGGACAGCCCCAGCATTTT | CATSRDRGGQPQHF
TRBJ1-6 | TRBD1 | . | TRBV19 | TGTGCCAGTAGTGCAGGGACAGGAAACTCCTATAATTCACCCCTCCACTTT | CASSAGTGNSYNSPLHF
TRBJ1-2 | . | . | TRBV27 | TGTGCCAGCACTTCGGGGGCAGATAGGGGCTACACCTTC | CASTSGADRGYTF
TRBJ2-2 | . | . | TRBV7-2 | TGTGCCAGCAGCTTGAGTGACGGGAACACCGGGGAGCTGTTTTTT | CASSLSDGNTGELFF
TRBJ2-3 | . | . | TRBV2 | TGTGCCAGCAGAGACCCCCAGCGGTACACAGATACGCAGTATTTT | CASRDPQRYTDTQYF
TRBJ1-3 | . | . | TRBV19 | TGTGCCAGTAGTAATACAGGCGGCGGGGCGAACACCATATATTTT | CASSNTGGGANTIYF
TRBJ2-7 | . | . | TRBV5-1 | TGCGCCAGCAGCTTCGTACCTTCGCTCGAGCAGTACTTC | CASSFVPSLEQYF
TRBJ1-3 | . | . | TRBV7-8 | TGTGCCAGCAGCTTAGCAGAGGGACCAATCTCTGGAAACACCATATATTTT | CASSLAEGPISGNTIYF
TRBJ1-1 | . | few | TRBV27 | TGTGCCAGCAGTTTTTCTCTGGGTCACACTGAAGCTTTCTTT | CASSFSLGHTEAFF
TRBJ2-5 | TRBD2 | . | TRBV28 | TGTGCCAGCAGTTTCCTTTCTAGCGGACAAGAGACCCAGTACTTC | CASSFLSSGQETQYF
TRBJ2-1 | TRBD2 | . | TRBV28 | TGTGCCAGCAGATTACCGGCGGGAGGCGCGTACAATGAGCAGTTCTTC | CASRLPAGGAYNEQFF
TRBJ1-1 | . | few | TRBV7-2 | TGTGCCAGCAGCTTAGCGCCGATCGGAAGCCTTGAAGCTTTCTTT | CASSLAPIGSLEAFF
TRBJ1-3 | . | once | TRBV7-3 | TGTGCCAGCAGCTTACACGAGGGAAACACCATATATTTT | CASSLHEGNTIYF
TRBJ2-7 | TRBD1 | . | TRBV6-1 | TGTGCCAGCAGTGGATTACAGGGGGCCGCCTACGAGCAGTACTTC | CASSGLQGAAYEQYF
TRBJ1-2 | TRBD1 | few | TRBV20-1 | TGCAGTGCTAGGGACAGGCGAGGTGGCTACACCTTC | CSARDRRGGYTF
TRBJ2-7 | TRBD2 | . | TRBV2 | TGTGCCAGCAAAGCGGGAGTTATTTCCTACGAGCAGTACTTC | CASKAGVISYEQYF
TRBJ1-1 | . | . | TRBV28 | TGTGCCAGCAGTTTATCCGCTGAAGCTTTCTTT | CASSLSAEAFF
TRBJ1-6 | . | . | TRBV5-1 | TGCGCCAGCAGCTTGGACGGTCCAGGGGCCTCTGGACCCCTCCACTTT | CASSLDGPGASGPLHF
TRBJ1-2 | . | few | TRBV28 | TGTGCCAGCAGTCCTACGGGCCCCTTAGGCTATGGCTACACCTTC | CASSPTGPLGYGYTF
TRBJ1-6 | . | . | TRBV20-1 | TGCAGTGCTGCCATTGGGGGCCCCACTAATTCACCCCTCCACTTT | CSAAIGGPTNSPLHF
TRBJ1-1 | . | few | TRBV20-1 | TGCAGTGGTCGGACCTTTAGCACTGAAGCTTTCTTT | CSGRTFSTEAFF
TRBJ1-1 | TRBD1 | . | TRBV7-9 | TGTGCCAGCAGCCTACAGGGGACCAACACTGAAGCTTTCTTT | CASSLQGTNTEAFF
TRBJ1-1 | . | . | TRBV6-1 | TGTGCCAGCACCCTCCGGGCCGAGAACACTGAAGCTTTCTTT | CASTLRAENTEAFF
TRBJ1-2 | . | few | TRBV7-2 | TGTGCCAGCAGCTTAGGGGGGGCGGACTATGGCTACACCTTC | CASSLGGADYGYTF
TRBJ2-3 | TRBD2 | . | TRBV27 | TGTGCCAGCAGTTTAAGCGGGAGAAAGGGAACGCAGTATTTT | CASSLSGRKGTQYF
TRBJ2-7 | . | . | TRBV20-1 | TGCAGTGCTAGAGAGGGGGCCCACGAGCAGTACTTC | CSAREGAHEQYF
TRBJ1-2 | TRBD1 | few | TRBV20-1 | TGCAGTGCACGGGACAGGGAGGGGGACTATGGCTACACCTTC | CSARDREGDYGYTF
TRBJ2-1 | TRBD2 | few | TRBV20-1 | TGCAGTGCTCGAAGACTAGCGGGAGTCTCCTACAATGAGCAGTTCTTC | CSARRLAGVSYNEQFF
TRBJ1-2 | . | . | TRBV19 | TGTGCCAGTAGTTCTGGGTTGCTAAGTGGCTACACCTTC | CASSSGLLSGYTF
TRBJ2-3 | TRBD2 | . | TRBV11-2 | TGTGCCAGCAGCCTCCTAGCGGGAGTTGCAGATACGCAGTATTTT | CASSLLAGVADTQYF
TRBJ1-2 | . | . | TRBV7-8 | TGTGCCAGCAGCTATGGACAGTATACTAGGGGCTACACCTTC | CASSYGQYTRGYTF
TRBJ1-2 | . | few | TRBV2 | TGTGCCAGCAGTGATGAACTGGACGGCTATGGCTACACCTTC | CASSDELDGYGYTF
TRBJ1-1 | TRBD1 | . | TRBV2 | TGTGCCAGCAGGGCTCCCCCGGACAGGTTTGCCACTGAAGCTTTCTTT | CASRAPPDRFATEAFF
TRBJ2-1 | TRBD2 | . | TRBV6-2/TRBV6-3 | TGTGCCAGCATGAGCGGGAGGGGTTCTGATGAGCAGTTCTTC | CASMSGRGSDEQFF
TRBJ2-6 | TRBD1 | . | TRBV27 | TGTGCCAGCGGTCCCGGGACAGGGAACTCTGGGGCCAACGTCCTGACTTTC | CASGPGTGNSGANVLTF
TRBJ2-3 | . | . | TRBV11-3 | TGTGCCAGCAGCTTATCGGCAGGGAACACAGATACGCAGTATTTT | CASSLSAGNTDTQYF
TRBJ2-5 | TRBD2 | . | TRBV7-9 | TGTGCCAGCAGCTTTAGCGGGAAAGAGACCCAGTACTTC | CASSFSGKETQYF
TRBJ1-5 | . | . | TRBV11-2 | TGTGCCAGCAGCTTAACTCAGGGGCCGCAGCATTTT | CASSLTQGPQHF
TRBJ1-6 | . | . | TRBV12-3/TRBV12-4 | TGTGCCAGCAGTTTTTCCGGTTCACCCCTCCACTTT | CASSFSGSPLHF
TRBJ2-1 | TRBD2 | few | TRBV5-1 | TGCGCCAGCAGCTTAAGACTAGCGGACAATGAGCAGTTCTTC | CASSLRLADNEQFF
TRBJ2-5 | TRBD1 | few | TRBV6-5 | TGTGCCAGCAGTTACCCAGGGGACAGGGGAGGGGAGACCCAGTACTTC | CASSYPGDRGGETQYF
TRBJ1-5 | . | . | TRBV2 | TGTGCCAGCAGTGTAGGCAGGGTCAATCAGCCCCAGCATTTT | CASSVGRVNQPQHF
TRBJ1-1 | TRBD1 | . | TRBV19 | TGTGCCAGTAGTATGAGGACAGGGACCTTCCTAGCTTTCTTT | CASSMRTGTFLAFF
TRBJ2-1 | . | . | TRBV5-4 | TGTGCCAGCAGCTTGCCGGGAGATTACAATGAGCAGTTCTTC | CASSLPGDYNEQFF
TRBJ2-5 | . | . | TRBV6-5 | TGTGCCAGCAGTTACGACTCAATTAGAAAAGAGACCCAGTACTTC | CASSYDSIRKETQYF
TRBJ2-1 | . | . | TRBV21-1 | TGTGCCAGCAACCCCGGACTAGCGGGTATGAGGCAGTTCTTC | CASNPGLAGMRQFF
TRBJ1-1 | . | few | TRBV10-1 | TGCGCCAGCAGTGAATACAGGGAAGGCACTGAAGCTTTCTTT | CASSEYREGTEAFF
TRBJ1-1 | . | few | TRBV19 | TGTGCCAGTAGTATTCAGAGGATTGGTGAAGCTTTCTTT | CASSIQRIGEAFF
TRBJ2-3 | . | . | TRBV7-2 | TGTGCCAGCAGCTTAAGCACAGATACGCAGTATTTT | CASSLSTDTQYF
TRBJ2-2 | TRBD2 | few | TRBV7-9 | TGTGCCAGCAGCGGGACTAGGAAGACCGGGGAGCTGTTTTTT | CASSGTRKTGELFF
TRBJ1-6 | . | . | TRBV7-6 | TGTGCCAGCAGCCTCGGAAGGGATAATTCACCCCTCCACTTT | CASSLGRDNSPLHF
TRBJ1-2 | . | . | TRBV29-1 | TGCAGCGACAGGGTGGGGGACTATGGCTACACCTTC | CSDRVGDYGYTF
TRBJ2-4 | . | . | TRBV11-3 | TGTGTCAGCAGCTTAGCCCGACGAGGTAACATTCAGTACTTC | CVSSLARRGNIQYF
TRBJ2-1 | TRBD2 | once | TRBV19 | TGTGCCAGTAGGCTGGGACTAGCAGGACCCTGGGAGCAGTTCTTC | CASRLGLAGPWEQFF